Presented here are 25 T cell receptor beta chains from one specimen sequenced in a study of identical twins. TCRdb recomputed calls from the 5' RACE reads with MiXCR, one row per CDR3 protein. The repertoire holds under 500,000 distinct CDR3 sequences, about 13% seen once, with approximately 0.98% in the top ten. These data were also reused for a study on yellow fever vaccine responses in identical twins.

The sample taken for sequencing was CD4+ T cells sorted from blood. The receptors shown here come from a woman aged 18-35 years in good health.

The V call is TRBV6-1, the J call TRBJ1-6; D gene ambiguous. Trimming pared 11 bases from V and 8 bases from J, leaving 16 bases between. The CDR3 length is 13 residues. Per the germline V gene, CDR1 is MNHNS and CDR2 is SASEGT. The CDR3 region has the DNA TGTGCCTCTGAAACGGGTGCGGATTCACCCCTCCACTTT. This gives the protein CASETGADSPLHF.

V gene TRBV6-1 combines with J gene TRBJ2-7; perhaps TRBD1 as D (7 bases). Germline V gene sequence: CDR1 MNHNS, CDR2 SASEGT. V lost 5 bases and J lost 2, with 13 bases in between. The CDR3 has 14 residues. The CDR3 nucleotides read TGTGCCAGCAGTCCCCAGGGGGGCACCTACGAGCAGTACTTC. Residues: CASSPQGGTYEQYF.

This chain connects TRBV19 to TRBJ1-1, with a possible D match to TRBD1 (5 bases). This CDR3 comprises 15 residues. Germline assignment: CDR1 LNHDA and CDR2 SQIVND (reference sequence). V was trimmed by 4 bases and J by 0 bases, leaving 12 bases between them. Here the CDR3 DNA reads TGTGCCAGTAGTAAAGGGGTAGCCCTGAACACTGAAGCTTTCTTT. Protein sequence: CASSKGVALNTEAFF.

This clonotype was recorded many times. The CDR3 loop reads CATSDLGGGKETQYF. In nucleotides, the CDR3 is TGTGCCACCAGTGATTTGGGTGGGGGAAAGGAGACCCAGTACTTC. This sequence joins TRBV24-1 and TRBJ2-5; D tentatively reads TRBD1 or TRBD2 (5 bases each). The CDR3 has 15 amino acids. CDR1 and CDR2 (germline): KGHDR, SFDVKD. Deletions cut 0 bases from V and 5 bases from J, with 12 bases between.

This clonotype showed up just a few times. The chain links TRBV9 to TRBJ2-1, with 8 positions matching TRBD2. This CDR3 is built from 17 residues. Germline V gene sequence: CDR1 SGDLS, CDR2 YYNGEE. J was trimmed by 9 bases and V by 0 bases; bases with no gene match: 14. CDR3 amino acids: CASSVASAGGSVGEQFF. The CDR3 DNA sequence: TGTGCCAGCAGCGTAGCTTCGGCGGGAGGTAGTGTAGGTGAGCAGTTCTTC.

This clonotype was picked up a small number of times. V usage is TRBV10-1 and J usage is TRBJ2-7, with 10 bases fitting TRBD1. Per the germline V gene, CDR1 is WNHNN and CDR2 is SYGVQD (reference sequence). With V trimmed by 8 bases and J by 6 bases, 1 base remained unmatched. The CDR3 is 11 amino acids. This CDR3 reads CASGDRGEQYF. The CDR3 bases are TGCGCCAGCGGGGACAGGGGCGAGCAGTACTTC.

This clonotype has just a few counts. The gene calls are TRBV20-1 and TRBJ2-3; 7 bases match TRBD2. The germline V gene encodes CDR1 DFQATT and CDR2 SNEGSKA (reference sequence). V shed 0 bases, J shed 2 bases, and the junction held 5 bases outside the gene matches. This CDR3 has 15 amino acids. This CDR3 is CSARDRREPTDTQYF. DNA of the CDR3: TGCAGTGCTAGAGATCGGCGGGAGCCCACAGATACGCAGTATTTT.

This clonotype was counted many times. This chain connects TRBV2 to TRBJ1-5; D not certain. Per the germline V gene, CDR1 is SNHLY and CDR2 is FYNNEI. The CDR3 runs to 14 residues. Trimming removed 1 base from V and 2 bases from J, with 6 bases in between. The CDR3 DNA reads TGTGCCAGCAGTGAAGGTCAGCGCAATCAGCCCCAGCATTTT. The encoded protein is CASSEGQRNQPQHF.

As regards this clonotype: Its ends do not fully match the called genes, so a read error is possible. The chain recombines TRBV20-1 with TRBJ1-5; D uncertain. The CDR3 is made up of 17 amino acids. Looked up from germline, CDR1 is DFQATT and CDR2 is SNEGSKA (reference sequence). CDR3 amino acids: CSARADGRRASNQPQHF. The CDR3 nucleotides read TGCAGCGCTAGAGCCGACGGGCGGCGGGCTAGCAATCAGCCCCAGCATTTT.

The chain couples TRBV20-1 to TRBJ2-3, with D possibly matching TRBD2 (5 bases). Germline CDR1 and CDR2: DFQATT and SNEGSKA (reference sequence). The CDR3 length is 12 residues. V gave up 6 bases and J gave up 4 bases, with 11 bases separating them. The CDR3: CSAASGADTQYF. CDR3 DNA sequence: TGCAGTGCCGCGTCCGGGGCAGATACGCAGTATTTT.

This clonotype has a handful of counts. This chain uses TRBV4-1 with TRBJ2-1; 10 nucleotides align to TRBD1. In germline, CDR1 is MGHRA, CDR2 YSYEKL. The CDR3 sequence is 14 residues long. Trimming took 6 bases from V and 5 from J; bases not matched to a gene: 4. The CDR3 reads CASRGTGAHNEQFF. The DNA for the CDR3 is TGCGCCAGCAGAGGGACAGGGGCGCACAATGAGCAGTTCTTC.

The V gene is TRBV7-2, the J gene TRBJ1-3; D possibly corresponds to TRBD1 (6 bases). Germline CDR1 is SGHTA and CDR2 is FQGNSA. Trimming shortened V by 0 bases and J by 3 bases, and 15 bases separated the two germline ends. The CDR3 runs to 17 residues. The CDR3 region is CASSLAAAGGFGNTIYF. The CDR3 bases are TGTGCCAGCAGCTTAGCCGCAGCGGGGGGCTTTGGAAACACCATATATTTT.

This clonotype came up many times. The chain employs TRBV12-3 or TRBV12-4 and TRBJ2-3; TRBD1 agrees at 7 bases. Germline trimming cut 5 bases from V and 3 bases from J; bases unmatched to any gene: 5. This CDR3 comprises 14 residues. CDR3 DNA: TGTGCCAGCAGTCGACAGGGAAGTACAGATACGCAGTATTTT. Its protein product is CASSRQGSTDTQYF.

The CDR3 DNA sequence: TGTGCCAGCAGCCAAGTACCCCGGGTGACTAGCGGGAGGTCCTACAATGAGCAGTTCTTC. Translation: CASSQVPRVTSGRSYNEQFF. The J gene is TRBJ2-1, the V gene TRBV3-1, with 13 nucleotides matching TRBD2. Trimming removed 1 base from V and 1 base from J; junction bases left unmatched: 10. The CDR3 has 20 amino acids. The germline gives CDR1 LGHDT, CDR2 YNNKEL (reference sequence).

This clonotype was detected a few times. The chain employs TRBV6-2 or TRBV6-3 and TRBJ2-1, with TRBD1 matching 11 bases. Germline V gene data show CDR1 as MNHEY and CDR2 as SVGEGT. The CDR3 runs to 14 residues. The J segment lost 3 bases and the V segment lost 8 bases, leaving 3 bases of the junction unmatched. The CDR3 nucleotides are TGTGCCAGCCAGGGACAGGGGGGCTACAATGAGCAGTTCTTC. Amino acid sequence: CASQGQGGYNEQFF.

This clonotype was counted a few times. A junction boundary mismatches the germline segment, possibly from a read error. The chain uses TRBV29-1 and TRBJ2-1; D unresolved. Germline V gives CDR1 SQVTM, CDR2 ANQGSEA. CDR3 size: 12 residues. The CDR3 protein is CSVEGNSRPNSF. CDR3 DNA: TGCAGCGTTGAAGGAAATTCCCGGCCGAATAGCTTC.

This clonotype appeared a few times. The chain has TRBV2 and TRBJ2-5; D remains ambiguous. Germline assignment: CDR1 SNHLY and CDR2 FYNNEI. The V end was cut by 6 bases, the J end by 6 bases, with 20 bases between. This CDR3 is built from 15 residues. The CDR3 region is CASSTTRGKVQTQYF. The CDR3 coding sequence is TGTGCCAGCAGCACGACCCGCGGAAAAGTACAGACCCAGTACTTC.

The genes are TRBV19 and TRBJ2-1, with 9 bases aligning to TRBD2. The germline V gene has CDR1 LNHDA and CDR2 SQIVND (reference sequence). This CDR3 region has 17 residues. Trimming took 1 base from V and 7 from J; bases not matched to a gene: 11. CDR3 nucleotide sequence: TGTGCCAGTAGTATAGGCAGGGGCGGGAGGGCCAGGAATGAGCAGTTCTTC. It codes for CASSIGRGGRARNEQFF.

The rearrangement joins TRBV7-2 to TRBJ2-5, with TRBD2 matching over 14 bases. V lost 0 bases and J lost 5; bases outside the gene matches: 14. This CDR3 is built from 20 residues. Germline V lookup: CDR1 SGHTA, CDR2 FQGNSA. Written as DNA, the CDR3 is TGTGCCAGCAGCTTAGCGTGGGGACTAGCGGGGGCCGCGGGGATCGAGACCCAGTACTTC. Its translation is CASSLAWGLAGAAGIETQYF. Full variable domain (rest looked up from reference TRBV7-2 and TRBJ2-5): GAGVSQSPSNKVTEKGKDVELRCDPISGHTALYWYRQSLGQGLEFLIYFQGNSAPDKSGLPSDRFSAERTGGSVSTLTIQRTQQEDSAVYLCASSLAWGLAGAAGIETQYFGPGTRLLVL.

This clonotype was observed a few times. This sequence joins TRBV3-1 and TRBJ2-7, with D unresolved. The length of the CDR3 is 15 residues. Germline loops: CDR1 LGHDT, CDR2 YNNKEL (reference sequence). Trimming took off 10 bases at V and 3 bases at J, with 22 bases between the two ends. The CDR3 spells CAIQAYRACDYEQYF. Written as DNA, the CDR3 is TGTGCCATCCAAGCATACCGGGCTTGCGACTACGAGCAGTACTTC.

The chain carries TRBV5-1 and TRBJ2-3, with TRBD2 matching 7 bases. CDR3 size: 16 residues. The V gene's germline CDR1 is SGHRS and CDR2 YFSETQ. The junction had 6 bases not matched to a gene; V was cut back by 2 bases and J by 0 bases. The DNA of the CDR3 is TGCGCCAGCAGCTTACACGGGAGGACGAGCACAGATACGCAGTATTTT. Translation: CASSLHGRTSTDTQYF. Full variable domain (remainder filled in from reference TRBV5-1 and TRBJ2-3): KAGVTQTPRYLIKTRGQQVTLSCSPISGHRSVSWYQQTPGQGLQFLFEYFSETQRNKGNFPGRFSGRQFSNSRSEMNVSTLELGDSALYLCASSLHGRTSTDTQYFGPGTRLTVL.

In nucleotides, the CDR3 is TGCGCCAGCGGAGACTTAGCGGGAGGGATCACAGATACGCAGTATTTT. This translates into CASGDLAGGITDTQYF. The chain combines TRBV10-1 with TRBJ2-3, with 11 bases aligning to TRBD2. The CDR3 has 16 residues. J gave up 2 bases and V 8 bases, and 9 bases lay outside the gene matches. The germline CDR1 and CDR2 sequences are WNHNN and SYGVQD (reference sequence).

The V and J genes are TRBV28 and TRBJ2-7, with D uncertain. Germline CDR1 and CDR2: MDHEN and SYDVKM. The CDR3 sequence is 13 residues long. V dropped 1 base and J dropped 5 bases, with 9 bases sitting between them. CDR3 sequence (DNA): TGTGCCAGCAGTTTATTCTGGGGTCACGAGCAGTACTTC. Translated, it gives CASSLFWGHEQYF. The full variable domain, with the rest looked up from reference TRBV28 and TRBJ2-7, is DVKVTQSSRYLVKRTGEKVFLECVQDMDHENMFWYRQDPGLGLRLIYFSYDVKMKEKGDIPEGYSVSREKKERFSLILESASTNQTSMYLCASSLFWGHEQYFGPGTRLTVT.

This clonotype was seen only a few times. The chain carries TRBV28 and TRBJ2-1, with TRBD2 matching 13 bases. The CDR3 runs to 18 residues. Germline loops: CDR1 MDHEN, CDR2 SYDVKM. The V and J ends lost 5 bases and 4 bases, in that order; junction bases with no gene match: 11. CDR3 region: CASSPRKWGLAGYNEQFF. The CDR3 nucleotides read TGTGCCAGCAGTCCACGCAAATGGGGACTAGCGGGATACAATGAGCAGTTCTTC.

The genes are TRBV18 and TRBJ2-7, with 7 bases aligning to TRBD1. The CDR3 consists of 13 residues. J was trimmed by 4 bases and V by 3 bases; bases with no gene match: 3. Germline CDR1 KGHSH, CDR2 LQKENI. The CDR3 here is CASSPGQMYEQYF. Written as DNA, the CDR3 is TGTGCCAGCTCACCGGGACAGATGTACGAGCAGTACTTC.